Below, 23 T cell receptor beta chains from the same sample are listed, as sequenced in a study of T cells in Graves' hyperthyroidism and ophthalmopathy. Amplification yielded TCR beta CDR3 regions, with RNA transcripts as the source. A set of HTBI primers served as the primers for a first-round RT-PCR of the TCR CDR3. TCRdb reprocessed the multiplex PCR reads with MiXCR, giving one entry per CDR3 protein. The repertoire holds over 700,000 distinct CDR3 sequences, 30% to 40% seen once, with around a third in the top ten. The sequenced sample was blood. These receptors were taken from a woman between 40 and 55 years old with Graves' hyperthyroidism.

The chain uses TRBV10-2 and TRBJ2-1, with 11 bases lining up with TRBD2. Unmatched junction bases numbered 4, after V lost 6 bases and J lost 9 bases. Germline-derived CDR1 and CDR2 are WSHSY and SAAADI. There are 13 residues in the CDR3. The CDR3 nucleotides read TGCGCCAGCAGGCTAGCGGGAGGTCCTGAGCAGTTCTTC. Translating gives CASRLAGGPEQFF.

This clonotype was counted a few times. The genes are TRBV19 and TRBJ1-2, with D unclear. Trimming pared 3 bases from V and 6 bases from J, leaving 17 bases between. The germline CDR1 and CDR2 sequences are LNHDA and SQIVND (reference sequence). CDR3 length equals 15 residues. The CDR3 nucleotides are TGTGCCAGTAGTATCTCGGCAGGACGGATGGATGGCTACACCTTC. Translating gives CASSISAGRMDGYTF.

The chain employs TRBV10-3 and TRBJ2-7; 8 bases align to TRBD1. Germline CDR1 and CDR2: ENHRY and SYGVKD. The CDR3 has 14 amino acids. The J segment lost 11 bases and the V segment lost 2 bases, leaving 11 bases of the junction unmatched. The CDR3 coding sequence is TGTGCCATCAGTGAGAAAGTGGACAGGGACGGGGAGTACTTC. Translated: CAISEKVDRDGEYF.

The chain couples TRBV6-5 to TRBJ1-2; no clear D. Deletions cut 0 bases from V and 4 bases from J, with 9 bases between. The length of the CDR3 is 14 residues. The germline gives CDR1 MNHEY, CDR2 SVGAGI. CDR3 in DNA: TGTGCCAGCAGTTACTCATCATCCCCCTATGGCTACACCTTC. This sequence encodes CASSYSSSPYGYTF.

The CDR3 is CATSDPNTGELFF. The CDR3 region has the DNA TGTGCCACCAGTGATCCTAACACCGGGGAGCTGTTTTTT. This rearrangement joins TRBV24-1 to TRBJ2-2; no definite D call. The CDR3 totals 13 residues. Per the germline V gene, CDR1 is KGHDR and CDR2 is SFDVKD. V was cut by 3 bases and J by 2 bases, with 3 bases left in between.

This clonotype was seen only once. The rearrangement links TRBV6-5 to TRBJ1-1; D is perhaps TRBD1 (6 bases). V was cut by 3 bases and J by 1 base, with 12 bases left in between. CDR1 MNHEY and CDR2 SVGAGI come from the germline V gene. The CDR3 covers 15 residues. CDR3 sequence (DNA): TGTGCCAGCAGTTATTCGGGGGCGGGGAACACTGAAGCTTTCTTT. It yields the protein CASSYSGAGNTEAFF.

This chain connects TRBV10-3 to TRBJ2-1; no clear D gene. Trimming stripped 4 bases from V and 5 bases from J, with 12 bases between. The CDR3 runs to 14 residues. Germline assignment: CDR1 ENHRY and CDR2 SYGVKD. In nucleotides, the CDR3 is TGTGCCATCAGTGGAGACCTGGCTAACAATGAGCAGTTCTTC. This sequence encodes CAISGDLANNEQFF.

This clonotype came up many times. The chain combines TRBV9 with TRBJ1-6; TRBD1 agrees at 8 bases. The CDR3 runs 15 residues. J gave up 8 bases and V 4 bases, and 8 bases lay outside the gene matches. Germline V CDR1 and CDR2: SGDLS, YYNGEE. In nucleotides, the CDR3 is TGTGCCAGCAGCTTTTCGACAGGGGTGGATTCACCCCTCCACTTT. Translating gives CASSFSTGVDSPLHF.

Of note for this clonotype: A much larger clone sits a single nucleotide away, making a read error possible. The chain uses TRBV10-3 and TRBJ1-5; no definite D call. This CDR3 has 11 residues. Germline V CDR1 and CDR2: ENHRY, SYGVKD. Trimming shortened V by 5 bases and J by 9 bases, and 8 bases separated the two germline ends. The CDR3 sequence is CAISRSGPQHF. CDR3 DNA sequence: TGTGCCATCAGTCGCTCTGGGCCCCAGCATTTT.

This clonotype was observed a few times. CDR3 in DNA: TGCAGTGCTAGAGACCGTGACAGGGGGGTATATGGCTACACCTTC. Its translation is CSARDRDRGVYGYTF. The chain is built from TRBV20-1 and TRBJ1-2, with TRBD1 matching over 9 bases. Germline V gives CDR1 DFQATT, CDR2 SNEGSKA (reference sequence). This CDR3 comprises 15 residues. J gave up 5 bases and V 0 bases, and 7 bases lay outside the gene matches.

This clonotype was seen a handful of times. The chain recombines TRBV10-3 with TRBJ1-1, with D hard to call. The CDR3 contains 14 residues. CDR1 is ENHRY and CDR2 is SYGVKD in the germline V gene. Deletions cut 11 bases from V and 3 bases from J, with 19 bases between. The CDR3 is CASRAGPRDTEAFF. In DNA form, the CDR3 reads TGTGCCTCCCGGGCCGGCCCAAGGGACACTGAAGCTTTCTTT.

Note on this clonotype: A clone one base away is much larger, so this may be a read error. The rearrangement uses TRBV7-6 and TRBJ1-4; D ambiguous. The CDR3 sequence is 15 residues long. V lost 1 base to trimming and J lost 3 bases, with 9 bases between them. In germline, CDR1 is SGHVS, CDR2 FNYEAQ. Here the CDR3 DNA reads TGTGCCAGCAGCTTAGTAGGCAGCGCTAATGAAAAACTGTTTTTT. This encodes CASSLVGSANEKLFF.

The CDR3 region is CAGTVTGWETQYF. CDR3 nucleotide sequence: TGTGCCGGAACCGTTACAGGGTGGGAGACCCAGTACTTC. The genes are TRBV7-9 and TRBJ2-5, with a tentative D call TRBD1 (6 bases). The CDR3 consists of 13 residues. CDR1 is SEHNR, CDR2 FQNEAQ, per germline (reference sequence). With 11 bases removed from V and 5 bases from J, the gap between germline ends came to 18 bases.

Here the CDR3 reads CAISESGVVNYEQYF. In nucleotides, the CDR3 is TGTGCCATCAGTGAGTCGGGGGTCGTAAACTACGAGCAGTACTTC. V usage is TRBV10-3 and J usage is TRBJ2-7, with D possibly called TRBD1 or TRBD2 (5 bases each). V was clipped by 0 bases and J by 3 bases, with 12 bases between them. The germline V gene has CDR1 ENHRY and CDR2 SYGVKD. This CDR3 spans 15 amino acids.

This chain joins TRBV6-1 and TRBJ1-4; D is unresolved. The V gene's germline CDR1 is MNHNS and CDR2 SASEGT. The CDR3 runs to 12 residues. V was cut by 6 bases and J by 10 bases, with 12 bases left in between. Written as DNA, the CDR3 is TGTGCCAGCAGAGAGGAGGGCGGAAAACTGTTTTTT. Translating gives CASREEGGKLFF.

Many counts were recorded for this clonotype. The rearrangement joins TRBV10-3 to TRBJ2-5, with D perhaps TRBD1 (6 bases). This CDR3 has 13 amino acids. Germline V CDR1 and CDR2: ENHRY, SYGVKD. Trimming removed 5 bases at V and 5 bases at J, with 12 bases between. In DNA form, the CDR3 reads TGTGCCATCAGTACCACTAGGGGGGAGACCCAGTACTTC. This codes for CAISTTRGETQYF.

This clonotype was seen only a few times. V usage is TRBV10-3 and J usage is TRBJ2-7; tentatively, D is TRBD1 (6 bases). The germline gives CDR1 ENHRY, CDR2 SYGVKD. The V and J ends lost 10 bases and 3 bases respectively, with 13 bases between them. This CDR3 comprises 12 residues. CDR3 nucleotide sequence: TGTGCCAGCAGGGACACCTACTACGAGCAGTACTTC. It encodes CASRDTYYEQYF.

This rearrangement joins TRBV15 to TRBJ1-5; possibly TRBD1 for D (5 bases). Germline V CDR1 and CDR2: LNHNV, YYDKDF (reference sequence). This CDR3 is 15 amino acids long. The V gene lost 4 bases and the J gene lost 0 bases, with 10 bases spanning the gap. The CDR3 is CATSTLRGSNQPQHF. CDR3 nucleotide sequence: TGTGCCACCAGCACCCTTAGGGGTAGCAATCAGCCCCAGCATTTT.

This sequence joins TRBV20-1 and TRBJ1-5, with 7 positions matching TRBD1. The V and J ends lost 0 bases and 0 bases, in that order; junction bases with no gene match: 5. The CDR3 sequence is 16 residues long. CDR1 and CDR2 (germline): DFQATT, SNEGSKA (reference sequence). CDR3 amino acids: CSARDQGGLSNQPQHF. For the CDR3, the DNA is TGCAGTGCTAGAGATCAGGGGGGGCTTAGCAATCAGCCCCAGCATTTT.

The gene calls are TRBV20-1 and TRBJ1-2, with D tentatively TRBD1 (6 bases). The CDR3 consists of 14 residues. CDR1 and CDR2 (germline): DFQATT, SNEGSKA (reference sequence). V was shortened by 2 bases and J by 9 bases, with 19 bases between the two germline ends. CDR3 sequence: CSARQTRGWSSYTF. The DNA of the CDR3 is TGCAGTGCTAGACAAACCAGGGGCTGGAGTAGCTACACCTTC.

The V gene is TRBV5-1, the J gene TRBJ2-2; 10 bases map to TRBD2. Germline assignment: CDR1 SGHRS and CDR2 YFSETQ. The CDR3 is made up of 16 amino acids. Trimming took 4 bases from V and 7 from J; bases not matched to a gene: 10. CDR3 in amino acids: CASSPRGAGGIGELFF. For the CDR3, the DNA is TGCGCCAGCAGCCCGCGCGGAGCGGGAGGGATCGGGGAGCTGTTTTTT.

This clonotype showed up just once. J is TRBJ2-7 and V is TRBV7-9; the match to TRBD1 covers 9 bases. This CDR3 spans 15 amino acids. Looked up from germline, CDR1 is SEHNR and CDR2 is FQNEAQ (reference sequence). Trimming took 5 bases from V and 1 from J; bases not matched to a gene: 6. CDR3 amino acids: CASSDSGTGSYEQYF. The CDR3 DNA sequence: TGTGCCAGCAGCGATTCCGGGACAGGGTCCTACGAGCAGTACTTC. Full variable domain (missing parts from reference TRBV7-9 and TRBJ2-7): DTGVSQNPRHKITKRGQNVTFRCDPISEHNRLYWYRQTLGQGPEFLTYFQNEAQLEKSRLLSDRFSAERPKGSFSTLEIQRTEQGDSAMYLCASSDSGTGSYEQYFGPGTRLTVT.

Remarks on this clonotype: A much larger clonotype is one base distant, so this may be a read error. V is TRBV7-2 and J is TRBJ2-7, with D unclear. In germline, CDR1 is SGHTA, CDR2 FQGNSA. The CDR3 spans 13 residues. Deletions cut 2 bases from V and 6 bases from J, with 11 bases between. The CDR3 loop reads CASSLNSSPEQYF. CDR3 bases: TGTGCCAGCAGCTTAAACAGCTCTCCCGAGCAGTACTTC.